This TCR beta chain was observed in a study of response to subunit inactivated influenza vaccine. For this clonotype: At one boundary the junction diverges from the germline segment, which might be a read error.

In TCRdb, the RT-PCR reads were re-called with MiXCR into one record per CDR3 protein. The sample lists under 200,000 distinct CDR3 sequences; about 10% were seen once. There are 16 residues in the CDR3. Germline CDR1 reads SGHRS; CDR2 reads YFSETQ. The receptor's source is a man between 50 and 75 years old who received an inactivated influenza vaccine. This sequence joins TRBV5-1 and TRBJ2-1, with D perhaps matching TRBD1 (5 bases). The sample consisted of CD8+ T cells sorted from PBMCs, taken around 2 years after vaccination. The CDR3 here is CASSSLDRTNYNEQFF. In DNA form, the CDR3 reads TGCGCCAGCAGCTCTTTAGACAGAACAAACTACAACGAGCAGTTCTTC.